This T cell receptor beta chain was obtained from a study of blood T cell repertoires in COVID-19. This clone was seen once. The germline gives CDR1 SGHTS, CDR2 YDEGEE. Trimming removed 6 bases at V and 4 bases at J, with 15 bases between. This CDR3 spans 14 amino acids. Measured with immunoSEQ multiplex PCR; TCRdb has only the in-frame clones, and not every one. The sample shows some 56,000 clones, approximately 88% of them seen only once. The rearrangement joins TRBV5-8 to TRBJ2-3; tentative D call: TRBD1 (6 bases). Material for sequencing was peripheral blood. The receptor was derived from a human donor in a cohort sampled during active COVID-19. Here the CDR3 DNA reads TGTGCCAGCACCAGGGGCGGAACTTCAGATACGCAGTATTTT. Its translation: CASTRGGTSDTQYF.